This T cell receptor beta chain was captured in a study of cytomegalovirus exposure and HLA in healthy donors. PCR used 60 Vbeta primers and 13 Jbeta primers. Profiled with immunoSEQ multiplex PCR; TCRdb holds only in-frame clones, not every one. This table has 150,000 to 200,000 clones, around 68% appearing once. Per the germline V gene, CDR1 is MDHEN and CDR2 is SYDVKM. There are 15 residues in the CDR3. V shed 2 bases and J shed 0 bases, with 10 bases lying between them. V and J are TRBV28 and TRBJ1-2, with D perhaps TRBD1 (5 bases). Material for sequencing was PBMCs. This TCR was recovered from a man aged 30 to 45 in good health and CMV-seropositive. Written as DNA, the CDR3 is TGTGCCAGCAGTTTAACAGGATTCACTAACTATGGCTACACCTTC. It is translated as CASSLTGFTNYGYTF.